This T cell receptor beta chain was obtained from a study of T cells in Graves' hyperthyroidism and ophthalmopathy. This clonotype was counted many times. Antigen: not known. The CDR3 is made up of 16 amino acids. Germline-derived CDR1 and CDR2 are MNHNS and SASEGT. V lost 5 bases and J lost 4, with 19 bases in between. Participants, patients aged 18 to 65, had newly diagnosed hyperthyroidism with a duration under 2 months. Study results and limitations: Model-based prediction identified ophthalmopathy a median 6.5 months prior to its onset. Most clonotypes expanded in the thyroid (above 0.001) were also present in blood.

Amplified TCR beta CDR3 regions derived from RNA transcripts. A first-round RT-PCR of the TCR CDR3 used the HTBI primer set. TCRdb itself ran the multiplex PCR reads through MiXCR, one entry per CDR3 protein. The sample records 90,000 to 120,000 distinct CDR3 sequences, roughly 15% being singletons. J is TRBJ2-3 and V is TRBV6-1, with D maybe TRBD1 (5 bases). The TCR originated in a woman in her 50s with Graves' hyperthyroidism. The source material was blood. The CDR3 DNA sequence: TGTGCCAGCAGTCTGAGGCAGGGTAATAGGGCAGATACGCAGTATTTT. The encoded protein is CASSLRQGNRADTQYF.